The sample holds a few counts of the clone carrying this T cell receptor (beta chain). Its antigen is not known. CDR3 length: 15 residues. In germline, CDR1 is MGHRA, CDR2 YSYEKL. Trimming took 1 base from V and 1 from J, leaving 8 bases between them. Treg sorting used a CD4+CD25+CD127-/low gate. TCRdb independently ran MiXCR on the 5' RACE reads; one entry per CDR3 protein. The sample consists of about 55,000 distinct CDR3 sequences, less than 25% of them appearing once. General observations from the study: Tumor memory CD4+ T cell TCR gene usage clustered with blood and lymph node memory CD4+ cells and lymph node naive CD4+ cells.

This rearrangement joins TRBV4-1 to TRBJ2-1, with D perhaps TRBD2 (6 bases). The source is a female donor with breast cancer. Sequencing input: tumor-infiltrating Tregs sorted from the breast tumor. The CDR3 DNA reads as TGCGCCAGCAGCCAAGTCGGGACTTCCTACAATGAGCAGTTCTTC. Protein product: CASSQVGTSYNEQFF.